The 3 T cell receptor beta chains listed next were all sequenced from one sample in a study of beta chain features in type 1 diabetes. Sequenced material consisted of expressed TCRB transcripts (all of the isolated RNA was reverse transcribed). TCRdb's table, derived via immunoSEQ multiplex PCR, lists solely in-frame clones and lacks some. The table records roughly 170,000 clones, approximately 13% of them present only once. The sequencing input was central memory CD4+ T cells from blood. Receptor source: a young woman in good health.

V is TRBV7-3 and J is TRBJ2-5, with D hard to call. V gave up 3 bases and J gave up 5 bases, with 10 bases separating them. Germline lookup yields CDR1 SGHTA and CDR2 FQGTGA. The CDR3 totals 13 residues. CDR3 loop: CASSLTMRETQYF. The CDR3 nucleotides read TGTGCCAGCAGCTTGACGATGAGGGAGACCCAGTACTTC. Filled out from reference TRBV7-3 and TRBJ2-5, the complete variable domain reads GAGVSQTPSNKVTEKGKYVELRCDPISGHTALYWYRQSLGQGPEFLIYFQGTGAADDSGLPNDRFFAVRPEGSVSTLKIQRTERGDSAVYLCASSLTMRETQYFGPGTRLLVL.

The rearrangement joins TRBV29-1 to TRBJ2-6; a possible D gene is TRBD2 (5 bases). The CDR3 sequence is 16 residues long. Germline loops: CDR1 SQVTM, CDR2 ANQGSEA. V dropped 4 bases and J dropped 0 bases, with 13 bases sitting between them. Written as DNA, the CDR3 is TGCAGCGTTGGCCTTTTTGAGGGCTCTGGGGCCAACGTCCTGACTTTC. This sequence encodes CSVGLFEGSGANVLTF.

Only a few counts were recorded for this clone. The V call is TRBV5-1, the J call TRBJ2-1; the match to TRBD2 covers 10 bases. After removal of 3 bases from V and 10 bases from J, the junction contained 10 bases not matched to a gene. The CDR3 is made up of 15 amino acids. Germline V lookup: CDR1 SGHRS, CDR2 YFSETQ. The CDR3 is CASSWLQREGREQFF. As DNA, the CDR3 is TGCGCCAGCAGCTGGCTTCAGCGGGAGGGTAGGGAGCAGTTCTTC.